Below, 8 T cell receptor beta chains from the same sample are listed, as sequenced in a study of monozygotic twins with inflammatory bowel disease. TCRdb reworked the 5' RACE reads into one entry per CDR3 protein, no DNA. The sample totals over 110,000 distinct CDR3 sequences. Sequenced sample: blood. These receptors all come from a human donor with ulcerative colitis or Crohn's disease, or a healthy co-twin of an affected twin (not recorded which).

This sequence joins TRBV19 and TRBJ1-5; TCRdb calls TRBD1, which cannot be checked without DNA. This CDR3 has 13 amino acids. Germline-derived CDR1 and CDR2 are LNHDA and SQIVND (reference sequence). This CDR3 is CASSVGGLRPQHF.

This chain uses TRBV24-1 with TRBJ2-1; the D call from TCRdb, TRBD1, cannot be confirmed without DNA. CDR1 is KGHDR, CDR2 SFDVKD, per germline. The CDR3 length is 16 residues. Here the CDR3 reads CATSDWGQSDYNEQFF.

This clonotype is medium-sized by frequency. This sequence joins TRBV12-3 or TRBV12-4 and TRBJ2-7. This CDR3 is 11 amino acids long. The CDR3 protein is CASGFTYEQYF.

The CDR3 is CASSVAGGKTEAFF. The chain has TRBV9 and TRBJ1-1; there is no DNA to check the TCRdb D call of TRBD1. Germline CDR1 and CDR2: SGDLS and YYNGEE. The CDR3 length is 14 residues.

This sequence joins TRBV5-1 and TRBJ2-5; TCRdb's D call of TRBD1 is untestable without DNA. Germline V gene data show CDR1 as SGHRS and CDR2 as YFSETQ. CDR3 size: 15 residues. CDR3 sequence: CASSLIGTDQETQYF.

The V and J genes are TRBV6-6 and TRBJ1-1. In germline, CDR1 is MNHNY, CDR2 SVGAGI (reference sequence). The CDR3 has 11 residues. The CDR3 region is CASSSLREAFF.

The genes are TRBV6-2 or TRBV6-3 and TRBJ2-5. The CDR3 runs 15 residues. In germline, CDR1 is MNHEY, CDR2 SVGEGT. The CDR3: CASSYSRGTTETQYF.

Here the CDR3 reads CASSLLGQGGSGANVLTF. The chain links TRBV5-5 to TRBJ2-6; TCRdb returns TRBD1, unconfirmable since there is no DNA. The CDR3 has 18 residues. Germline V gene lookup returns CDR1 SGHKS and CDR2 YYEKEE (reference sequence).